The rows below give T cell receptor beta chains drawn from one sample of a study of cytomegalovirus exposure and HLA in healthy donors. Clones were sequenced by immunoSEQ multiplex PCR, and TCRdb holds only the in-frame ones, with some missing. The repertoire holds about 130,000 clones, with approximately 68% as singletons. Sequenced material: PBMCs. The receptors come from a man aged 30-40 years in good health and CMV-seropositive. The CDR3 runs from the conserved cysteine through the conserved F or W. Fields, in order: CDR3 DNA, CDR3 protein, J gene, D gene, clone size, V gene. D genes are given only for firm matches. Size values are once, few and many counts, or a class for expanded clones, and some rows have none.

TGTGCTAGCAGCTTATTAAGCGGGACAGGCTCCTACAATGAGCAGTTCTTC CASSLLSGTGSYNEQFF TRBJ2-1 - - TRBV7-7
TGTGCCAGCAGCACCCCTAGCGGGAGGGACTATGAGCAGTTCTTC CASSTPSGRDYEQFF TRBJ2-1 TRBD2 - TRBV5-6
TGTGCCAGCAGCCCCGGGGCGGGGTATGCTGGAAACACCATATATTTT CASSPGAGYAGNTIYF TRBJ1-3 - - TRBV7-3
TGTGCCAGCAGCCCCCGGACAGGGAGGGATTGGGACACCATATATTTT CASSPRTGRDWDTIYF TRBJ1-3 TRBD1 - TRBV7-2
TGCGCCAGCAGTTCGGGAGCCAGGGCGACCATATATTTT CASSSGARATIYF TRBJ1-3 - once TRBV5-1
TGTGCCAGCAGCCAACAGGGGGAGGGGTCCTACGAGCAGTACTTC CASSQQGEGSYEQYF TRBJ2-7 - - TRBV11-1
TGTGCCAGCAGTTACCCCCCAGGATTCAGATACAATGAGCAGTTCTTC CASSYPPGFRYNEQFF TRBJ2-1 - - TRBV6-6
TGTGCCAGCAGCCAAGATAGGGGCGCCTACAATGAGCAGTTCTTC CASSQDRGAYNEQFF TRBJ2-1 - - TRBV4-2
TGTGCCAGCAGTAGGTGGACTAGCGGTTCAGATACGCAGTATTTT CASSRWTSGSDTQYF TRBJ2-3 TRBD2 few TRBV6-1
TGTGCCAGCAGCTTTCTACAGGGAAGGGAAAAACTGTTTTTT CASSFLQGREKLFF TRBJ1-4 - few TRBV5-6
TGTGCCAGCAGTGAAGGGCGGGGATGGGACAATCAGCCCCAGCATTTT CASSEGRGWDNQPQHF TRBJ1-5 - - TRBV6-1
TGTGCCAGCAGTGCCCAGGGAAGTGACACCGGGGAGCTGTTTTTT CASSAQGSDTGELFF TRBJ2-2 - - TRBV2
TGTGCCAGCAGCTTCCTAGCGGGAGTTAGCACAGATACGCAGTATTTT CASSFLAGVSTDTQYF TRBJ2-3 TRBD2 - TRBV5-4
TGTGCCAGCAGTGGACAGGGGGCGGGGGAGCAGTACTTC CASSGQGAGEQYF TRBJ2-7 TRBD1 - TRBV6-1
TGTGCCAGCAGCTTGGAGGAGGGGCACAATGAGCAGTTCTTC CASSLEEGHNEQFF TRBJ2-1 - - TRBV5-6
TGTGCCAGCAGCTTAGGGACTAGCGGGTTACAAGAGACCCAGTACTTC CASSLGTSGLQETQYF TRBJ2-5 TRBD2 - TRBV11-3